The clone carrying this TCR beta chain was seen only a few times. Its antigen remains unidentified. In TCRdb, the reads were re-called with MiXCR into one record per CDR3 protein. Among approximately 220,000 distinct CDR3 sequences, about 40% were seen once, and the ten largest hold approximately 60%. The entry originates in a study of T cell repertoires in cytomegalovirus infection. Germline assignment: CDR1 MNHEY and CDR2 SMNVEV (reference sequence). This CDR3 region has 14 residues. The J segment lost 3 bases and the V segment lost 6 bases, leaving 6 bases of the junction unmatched. The input for sequencing was CD8+ T cells from cultured PBMCs, taken from culture after CMV antigen stimulation. This receptor was identified in a human donor in good health (CMV status not recorded). Some clones in this sample may be carry-over from other donors' samples. This sequence joins TRBV27 and TRBJ1-2, with TRBD1 matching over 8 bases. The CDR3 DNA sequence: TGTGCCAGCAGACCCGGACAGGGTTACTATGGCTACACCTTC. This translates into CASRPGQGYYGYTF.